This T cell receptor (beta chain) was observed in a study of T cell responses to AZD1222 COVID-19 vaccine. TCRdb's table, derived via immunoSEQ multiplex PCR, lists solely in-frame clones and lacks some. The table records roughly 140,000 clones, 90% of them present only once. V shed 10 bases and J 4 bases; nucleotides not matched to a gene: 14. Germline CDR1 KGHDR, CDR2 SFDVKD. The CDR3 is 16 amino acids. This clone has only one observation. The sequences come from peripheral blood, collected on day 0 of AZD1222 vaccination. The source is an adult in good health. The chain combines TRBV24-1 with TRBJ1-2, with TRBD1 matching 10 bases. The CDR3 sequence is CATSPIGGTGVYGYTF. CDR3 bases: TGTGCCACAAGCCCCATCGGTGGGACAGGGGTCTATGGCTACACCTTC.